This T cell receptor (beta chain) was captured by sequencing in a study of human T cells and chemical hapten exposure. Study-level information: Upper-back patches of 0.01% DPC were read at 6 days. Study findings and constraints: Having alopecia, the donors may differ immunologically from healthy people.

The CDR3 is 14 residues long. V trimming: 6 bases; J trimming: 3 bases; junction bases outside the gene matches: 5. Germline CDR1 reads SEHNR; CDR2 reads FQNEAQ (reference sequence). Time point given: pre-sensitization, week 0. Stated treatment: therapeutic diphenylcyclopropenone sensitization with weekly scalp DPC. On this clonotype itself: Its antigen is still unknown.

MiXCR, run by TCRdb on the RACE reads, gives a single entry per CDR3 protein. The data show about 98,000 distinct CDR3 sequences, roughly a tenth seen once. Sample: whole blood, taken in connection with sensitization to the hapten diphenylcyclopropenone (DPC). The sequence was obtained from a woman aged 60-75 years with alopecia areata. Some clones in this sample may be carry-over from other donors' samples. The chain has TRBV7-9 and TRBJ1-2, with 9 bases fitting TRBD1. In DNA, the CDR3 is TGTGCCAGCAGTAAAGACAGGGGGTACTATGGCTACACCTTC. Protein sequence: CASSKDRGYYGYTF.